Listed here is a single T cell receptor (beta chain). TCRdb fed the RT-PCR reads into MiXCR, producing one record per CDR3 protein. This table holds 650,000 to 800,000 distinct CDR3 sequences, 14% found once. V trimming: 5 bases; J trimming: 11 bases; junction bases outside the gene matches: 15. CDR3 length equals 14 residues. CDR1 is DFQATT, CDR2 SNEGSKA, per germline (reference sequence). This receptor was obtained from a female donor in good health, serving as a healthy control. The rearrangement links TRBV20-1 to TRBJ2-1, with TRBD2 matching 7 bases. Material: memory CD4+ T cells from blood. The CDR3 DNA reads TGCAGTGCTCCCGGGCAAGACGGACTAGTAAAGCAGTTCTTC. This encodes CSAPGQDGLVKQFF.